This TCR beta chain originates from a study of cytomegalovirus exposure and HLA in healthy donors. Study observations and caveats: Despite most TCR sequences being rare, some public TCRs occurred in many donors. The study recorded over 150 TCR beta chains that were cytomegalovirus-associated. The classifier reportedly diagnosed cytomegalovirus status with high specificity and sensitivity.

To note about this clone: No antigen is known for it.

V shed 3 bases and J shed 5 bases, with 16 bases lying between them. From germline, CDR1 is SGHTA and CDR2 FQGTGA. This CDR3 region has 15 residues. Generated by immunoSEQ multiplex PCR, the TCRdb table keeps only in-frame clones and is missing some. This sample carries 100,000 to 150,000 clones, about 91% of them seen once, and the ten largest clones take 1% to 1.5%. This receptor was taken from a woman between 18 and 29 years old in good health and CMV-seronegative. The rearrangement uses TRBV7-3 and TRBJ2-5; the D gene is possibly TRBD1 (7 bases). The sequencing input was PBMCs. The CDR3 spells CASSLTGQAGETQYF. The CDR3 bases are TGTGCCAGCAGCTTGACAGGGCAGGCGGGGGAGACCCAGTACTTC. The whole variable domain, remainder taken from reference TRBV7-3 and TRBJ2-5, is GAGVSQTPSNKVTEKGKYVELRCDPISGHTALYWYRQSLGQGPEFLIYFQGTGAADDSGLPNDRFFAVRPEGSVSTLKIQRTERGDSAVYLCASSLTGQAGETQYFGPGTRLLVL.